This T cell receptor beta chain was found in a study of T cell responses to AZD1222 COVID-19 vaccine. This CDR3 is 13 amino acids long. CDR1 MGHDK and CDR2 SYGVNS come from the germline V gene. V gave up 5 bases and J gave up 1 base, with 8 bases separating them. To note about this clone: Its antigen remains unidentified.

General study results and limits: The sample set comprised mostly white British donors with more females, and clonal diversity was possibly underestimated. Spike-wide coverage was observed for vaccine-associated CD4 TCRs, with dominant responses at 160-218 and 743-854. Repertoires were sampled only after the peak T cell response.

Profiled with immunoSEQ multiplex PCR; TCRdb holds only in-frame clones, not every one. This table holds under 45,000 clones, 88% found once. This chain links TRBV25-1 with TRBJ2-5; D gene ambiguous. The sequence was obtained from an adult who received the MenACWY meningococcal vaccine as a control. The sample was peripheral blood, taken 28 days after the second dose of the MenACWY control vaccine. This CDR3 reads CASSSAGQETQYF. CDR3 nucleotide sequence: TGTGCCAGCAGTTCCGCAGGCCAAGAGACCCAGTACTTC. The full variable domain, in which reference TRBV25-1 and TRBJ2-5 provide the parts outside the CDR3, is EADIYQTPRYLVIGTGKKITLECSQTMGHDKMYWYQQDPGMELHLIHYSYGVNSTEKGDLSSESTVSRIRTEHFPLTLESARPSHTSQYLCASSSAGQETQYFGPGTRLLVL.